This TCR beta chain was observed in a study of T cells in Graves' hyperthyroidism and ophthalmopathy. Study-wide findings and caveats: Most thyroid clonotypes with frequency above 0.001 were detected in blood.

A few counts support this clonotype. The target antigen is unknown. CDR1 and CDR2 from the germline V gene are MDHEN and SYDVKM. Losses at the gene ends were 1 base for V and 4 bases for J; bases not matched to a gene: 6. CDR3 length equals 16 residues. Template material for amplifying TCR beta CDR3 regions consisted of RNA transcripts. The primer set for the first-round RT-PCR of the TCR CDR3 was HTBI. TCRdb called the multiplex PCR reads again in MiXCR, with one record for every CDR3 protein. The sample consists of roughly 380,000 distinct CDR3 sequences, around 18% of them appearing once. Specimen: blood. This clonotype was obtained from a woman aged 40 to 49 with Graves' ophthalmopathy. V and J are TRBV28 and TRBJ2-7; 11 nucleotides align to TRBD1. CDR3 nucleotides: TGTGCCAGCAGTTTATACGGGACAGGGGGTCTGTACGAGCAGTACTTC. Translation: CASSLYGTGGLYEQYF.